A single T cell receptor beta chain is shown here with its context. The sample comes from a study of shared clonotypes between healthy human individuals. Across the whole study: CD4 naive cells filled three plates per donor, CD4 memory three, CD8 naive two and CD8 memory one.

Per the germline V gene, CDR1 is SGHRS and CDR2 is YFSETQ. The ends were cut back, 10 bases at V and 0 bases at J, with 17 bases in the middle. The CDR3 is 15 residues long. The repertoire was sequenced with immunoSEQ multiplex PCR; TCRdb's copy has only in-frame clones and lacks some. There are more than 2,000,000 clones in the sample; roughly nine tenths occur only once, and more than 0.12% lies in the top ten. The rearrangement links TRBV5-1 to TRBJ1-3, with TRBD1 as a possible D gene (6 bases). The source material was naive CD4+ T cells sorted from blood. Noted subset: CD45RA+ positively selected. This TCR came from a man between 18 and 29 years old in good health. The CDR3 reads CASSRGANSGNTIYF. Written as DNA, the CDR3 is TGCGCCTCCTCGAGGGGGGCCAACTCTGGAAACACCATATATTTT.